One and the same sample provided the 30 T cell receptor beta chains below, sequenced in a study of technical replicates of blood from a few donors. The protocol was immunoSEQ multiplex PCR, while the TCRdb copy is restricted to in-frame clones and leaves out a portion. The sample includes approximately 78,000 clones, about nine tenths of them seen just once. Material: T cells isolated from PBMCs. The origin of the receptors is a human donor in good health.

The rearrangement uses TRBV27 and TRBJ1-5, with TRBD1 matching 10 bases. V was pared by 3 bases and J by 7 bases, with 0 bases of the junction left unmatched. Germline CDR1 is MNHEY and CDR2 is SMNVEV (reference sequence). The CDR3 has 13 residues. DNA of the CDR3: TGTGCCAGCAGTTTGACAGGGGGCCAGCCCCAGCATTTT. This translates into CASSLTGGQPQHF.

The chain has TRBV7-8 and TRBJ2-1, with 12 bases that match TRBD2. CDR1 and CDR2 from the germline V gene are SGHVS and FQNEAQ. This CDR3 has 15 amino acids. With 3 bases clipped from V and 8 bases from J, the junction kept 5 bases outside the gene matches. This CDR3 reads CASSLRTSGDYEQFF. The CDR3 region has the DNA TGTGCCAGCAGCTTGAGGACTAGCGGGGATTATGAGCAGTTCTTC. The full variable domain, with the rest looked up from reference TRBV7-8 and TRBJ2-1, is GAGVSQSPRYKVAKRGQDVALRCDPISGHVSLFWYQQALGQGPEFLTYFQNEAQLDKSGLPSDRFFAERPEGSVSTLKIQRTQQEDSAVYLCASSLRTSGDYEQFFGPGTRLTVL.

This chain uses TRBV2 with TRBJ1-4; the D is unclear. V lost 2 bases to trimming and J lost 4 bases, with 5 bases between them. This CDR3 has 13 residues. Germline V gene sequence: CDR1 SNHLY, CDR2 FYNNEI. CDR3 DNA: TGTGCCAGCAGTGAAATCGGTAATGAAAAACTGTTTTTT. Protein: CASSEIGNEKLFF.

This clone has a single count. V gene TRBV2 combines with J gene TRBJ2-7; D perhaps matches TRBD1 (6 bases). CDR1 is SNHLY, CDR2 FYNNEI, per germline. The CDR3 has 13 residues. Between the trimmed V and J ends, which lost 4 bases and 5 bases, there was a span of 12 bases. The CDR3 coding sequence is TGTGCCAGCAGTGCCCTAACAGGGCACGAGCAGTACTTC. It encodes CASSALTGHEQYF. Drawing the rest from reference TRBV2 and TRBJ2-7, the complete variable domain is EPEVTQTPSHQVTQMGQEVILRCVPISNHLYFYWYRQILGQKVEFLVSFYNNEISEKSEIFDDQFSVERPDGSNFTLKIRSTKLEDSAMYFCASSALTGHEQYFGPGTRLTVT.

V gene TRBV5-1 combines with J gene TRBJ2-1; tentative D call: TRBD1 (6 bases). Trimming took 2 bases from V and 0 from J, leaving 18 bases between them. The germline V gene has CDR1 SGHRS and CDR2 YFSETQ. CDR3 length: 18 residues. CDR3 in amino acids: CASSFRQGTISSYNEQFF. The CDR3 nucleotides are TGCGCCAGCAGCTTCAGGCAGGGGACCATTAGCTCCTACAATGAGCAGTTCTTC.

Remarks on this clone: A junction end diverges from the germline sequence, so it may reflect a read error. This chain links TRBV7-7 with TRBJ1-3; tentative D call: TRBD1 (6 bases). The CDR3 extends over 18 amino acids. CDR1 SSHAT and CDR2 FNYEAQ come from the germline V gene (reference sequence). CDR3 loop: CASSSNRGGGVTGNTIYF. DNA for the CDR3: TGTGCTAGCAGCTCCAACAGAGGGGGGGGCGTAACTGGAAACACCATATATTTT.

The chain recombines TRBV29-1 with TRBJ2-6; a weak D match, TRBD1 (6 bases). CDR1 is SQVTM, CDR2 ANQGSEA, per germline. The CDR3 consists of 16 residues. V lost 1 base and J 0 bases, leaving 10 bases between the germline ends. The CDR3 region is CSVEGDTSSGANVLTF. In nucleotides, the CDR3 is TGCAGCGTTGAAGGGGACACCTCCTCTGGGGCCAACGTCCTGACTTTC.

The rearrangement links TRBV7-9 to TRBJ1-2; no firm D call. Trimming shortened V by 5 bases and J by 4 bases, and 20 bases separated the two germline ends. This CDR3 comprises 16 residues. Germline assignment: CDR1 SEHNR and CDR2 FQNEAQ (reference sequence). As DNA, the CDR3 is TGTGCCAGCAGCCAAGTAGCGCGGACGGAACGCTATGGCTACACCTTC. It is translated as CASSQVARTERYGYTF.

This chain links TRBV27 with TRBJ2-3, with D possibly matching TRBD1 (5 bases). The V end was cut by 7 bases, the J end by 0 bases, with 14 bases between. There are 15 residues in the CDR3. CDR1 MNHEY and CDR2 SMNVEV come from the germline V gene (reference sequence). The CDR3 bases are TGTGCCAGCACCCATGGTAGGGGCAGCACAGATACGCAGTATTTT. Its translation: CASTHGRGSTDTQYF.

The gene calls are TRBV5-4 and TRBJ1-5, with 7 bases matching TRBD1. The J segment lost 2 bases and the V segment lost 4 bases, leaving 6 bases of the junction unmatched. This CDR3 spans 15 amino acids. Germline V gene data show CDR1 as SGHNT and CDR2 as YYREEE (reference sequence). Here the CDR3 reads CASSPETGGNQPQHF. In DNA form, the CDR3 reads TGTGCCAGCAGCCCGGAAACAGGGGGCAATCAGCCCCAGCATTTT.

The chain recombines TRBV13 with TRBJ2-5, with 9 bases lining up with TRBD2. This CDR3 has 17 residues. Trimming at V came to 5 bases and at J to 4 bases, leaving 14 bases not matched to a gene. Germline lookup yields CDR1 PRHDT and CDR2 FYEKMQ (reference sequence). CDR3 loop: CASSPRGSGRGGETQYF. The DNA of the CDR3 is TGTGCCAGCAGCCCCCGGGGTAGCGGGAGAGGGGGAGAGACCCAGTACTTC.

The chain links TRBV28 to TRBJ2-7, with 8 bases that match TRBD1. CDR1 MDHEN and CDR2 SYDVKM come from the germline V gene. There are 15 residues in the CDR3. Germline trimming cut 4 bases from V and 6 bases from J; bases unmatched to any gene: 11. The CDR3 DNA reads TGTGCCAGCAGTTCCGAATCAGGGGGCTACCTCGAGCAGTACTTC. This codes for CASSSESGGYLEQYF.

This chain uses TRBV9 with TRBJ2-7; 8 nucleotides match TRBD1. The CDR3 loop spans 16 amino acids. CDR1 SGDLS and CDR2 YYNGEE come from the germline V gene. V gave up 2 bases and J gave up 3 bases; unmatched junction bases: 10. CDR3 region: CASSVDTTGEFYEQYF. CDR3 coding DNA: TGTGCCAGCAGCGTGGATACGACAGGGGAATTCTACGAGCAGTACTTC.

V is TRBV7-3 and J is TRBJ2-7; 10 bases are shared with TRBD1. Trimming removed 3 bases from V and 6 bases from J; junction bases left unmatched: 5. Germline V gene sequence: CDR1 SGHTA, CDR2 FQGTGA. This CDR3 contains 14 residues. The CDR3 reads CASSLGQGWGEQYF. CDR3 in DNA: TGTGCCAGCAGCTTGGGACAGGGGTGGGGCGAGCAGTACTTC.

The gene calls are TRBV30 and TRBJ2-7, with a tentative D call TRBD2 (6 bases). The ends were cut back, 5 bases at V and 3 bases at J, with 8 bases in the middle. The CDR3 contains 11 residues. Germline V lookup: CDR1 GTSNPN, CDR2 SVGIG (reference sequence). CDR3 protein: CAWGTLYEQYF. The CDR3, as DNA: TGTGCCTGGGGGACTCTCTACGAGCAGTACTTC.

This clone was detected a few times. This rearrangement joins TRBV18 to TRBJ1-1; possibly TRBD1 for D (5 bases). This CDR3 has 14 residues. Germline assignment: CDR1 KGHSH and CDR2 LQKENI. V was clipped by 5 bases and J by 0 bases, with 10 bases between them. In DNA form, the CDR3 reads TGTGCCAGCTCATCTGGACAAATGAACACTGAAGCTTTCTTT. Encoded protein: CASSSGQMNTEAFF.

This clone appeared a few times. The CDR3 DNA follows: TGTGCCAGCAGTACCTACTACGAGCAGTACTTC. Residues: CASSTYYEQYF. The chain joins TRBV28 to TRBJ2-7; D is ambiguous. The length of the CDR3 is 11 residues. Germline V gives CDR1 MDHEN, CDR2 SYDVKM. The V end lost 5 bases, the J end lost 3 bases, and 5 bases lay between the germline ends.

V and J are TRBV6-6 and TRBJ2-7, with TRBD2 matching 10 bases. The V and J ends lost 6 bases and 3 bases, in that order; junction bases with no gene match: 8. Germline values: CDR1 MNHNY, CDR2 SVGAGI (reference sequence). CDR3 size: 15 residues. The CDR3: CASSNPGTSDYEQYF. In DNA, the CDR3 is TGTGCCAGCAGCAACCCCGGGACTAGCGACTACGAGCAGTACTTC.

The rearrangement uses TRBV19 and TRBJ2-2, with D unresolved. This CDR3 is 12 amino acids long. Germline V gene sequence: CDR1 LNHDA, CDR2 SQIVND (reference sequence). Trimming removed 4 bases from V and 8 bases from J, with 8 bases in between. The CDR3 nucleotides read TGTGCCAGTAGTACTCTTAGAGGGGAGCTGTTTTTT. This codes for CASSTLRGELFF.

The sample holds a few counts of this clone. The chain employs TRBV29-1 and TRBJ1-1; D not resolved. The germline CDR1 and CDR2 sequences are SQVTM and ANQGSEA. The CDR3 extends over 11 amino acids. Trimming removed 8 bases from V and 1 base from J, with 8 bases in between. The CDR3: CSPTSNTEAFF. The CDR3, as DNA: TGCAGCCCCACATCGAACACTGAAGCTTTCTTT.

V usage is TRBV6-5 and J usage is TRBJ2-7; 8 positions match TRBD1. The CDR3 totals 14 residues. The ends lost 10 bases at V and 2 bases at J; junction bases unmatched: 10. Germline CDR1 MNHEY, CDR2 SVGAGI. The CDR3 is CATARDRPPYEQYF. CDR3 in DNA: TGTGCCACAGCGCGGGACAGGCCCCCCTACGAGCAGTACTTC.

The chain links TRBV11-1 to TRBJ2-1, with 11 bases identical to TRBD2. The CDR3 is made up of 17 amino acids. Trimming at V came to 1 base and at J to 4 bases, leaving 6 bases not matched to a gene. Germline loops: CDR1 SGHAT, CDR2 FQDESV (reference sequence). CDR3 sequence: CASSLVSSGRPYNEQFF. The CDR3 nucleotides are TGTGCCAGCAGCTTAGTTTCTAGCGGGAGGCCTTACAATGAGCAGTTCTTC.

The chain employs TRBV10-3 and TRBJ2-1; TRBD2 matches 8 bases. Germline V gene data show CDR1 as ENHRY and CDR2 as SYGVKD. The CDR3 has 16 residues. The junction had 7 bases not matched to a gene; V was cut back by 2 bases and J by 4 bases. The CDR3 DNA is TGTGCCATCAGTGAGGACCAGCGGGAGCCGTACAATGAGCAGTTCTTC. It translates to CAISEDQREPYNEQFF.

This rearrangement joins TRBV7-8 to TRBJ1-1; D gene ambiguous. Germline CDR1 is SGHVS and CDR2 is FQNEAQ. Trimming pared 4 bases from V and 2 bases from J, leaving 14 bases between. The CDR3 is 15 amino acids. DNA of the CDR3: TGTGCCAGCAGCTCGATTTCGGGGTTAAACACTGAAGCTTTCTTT. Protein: CASSSISGLNTEAFF.

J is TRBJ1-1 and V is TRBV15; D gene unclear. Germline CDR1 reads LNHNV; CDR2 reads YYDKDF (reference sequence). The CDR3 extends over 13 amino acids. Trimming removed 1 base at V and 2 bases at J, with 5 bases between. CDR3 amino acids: CATSRGPNTEAFF. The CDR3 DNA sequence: TGTGCCACCAGCAGAGGGCCCAACACTGAAGCTTTCTTT. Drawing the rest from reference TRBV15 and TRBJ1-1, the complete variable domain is DAMVIQNPRYQVTQFGKPVTLSCSQTLNHNVMYWYQQKSSQAPKLLFHYYDKDFNNEADTPDNFQSRRPNTSFCFLDIRSPGLGDTAMYLCATSRGPNTEAFFGQGTRLTVV.

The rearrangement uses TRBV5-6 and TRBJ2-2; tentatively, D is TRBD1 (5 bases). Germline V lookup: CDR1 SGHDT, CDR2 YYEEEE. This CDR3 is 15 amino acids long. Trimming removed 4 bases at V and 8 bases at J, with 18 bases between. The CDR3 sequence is CASSLRRGYAGELFF. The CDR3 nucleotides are TGTGCCAGCAGCCTACGAAGGGGCTACGCGGGGGAGCTGTTTTTT.

The CDR3 DNA reads as TGCGCCAGCAGCCGAGGGGGCGTCTACGAGCAGTACTTC. Protein sequence: CASSRGGVYEQYF. V usage is TRBV5-1 and J usage is TRBJ2-7; TRBD1 matches 7 bases. This CDR3 is built from 13 residues. The trim removed 4 bases at V and 3 bases at J, leaving 4 bases unmatched. Per the germline V gene, CDR1 is SGHRS and CDR2 is YFSETQ.

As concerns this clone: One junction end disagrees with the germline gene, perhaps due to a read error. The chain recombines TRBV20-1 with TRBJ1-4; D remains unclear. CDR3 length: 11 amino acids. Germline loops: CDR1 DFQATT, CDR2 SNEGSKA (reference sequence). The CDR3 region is CSTGIDEKLFF. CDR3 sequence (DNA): TGCAGTACGGGAATAGATGAGAAACTGTTTTTT.

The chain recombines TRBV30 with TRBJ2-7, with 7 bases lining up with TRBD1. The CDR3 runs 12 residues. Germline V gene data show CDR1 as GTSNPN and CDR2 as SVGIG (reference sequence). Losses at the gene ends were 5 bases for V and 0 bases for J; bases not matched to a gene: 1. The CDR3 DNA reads TGTGCCTGGGGACAGGCCTCCTACGAGCAGTACTTC. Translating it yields CAWGQASYEQYF.

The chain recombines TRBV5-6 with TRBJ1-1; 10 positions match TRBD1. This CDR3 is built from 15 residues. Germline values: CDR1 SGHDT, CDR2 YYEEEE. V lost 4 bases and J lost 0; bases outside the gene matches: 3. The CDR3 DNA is TGTGCCAGCAGCGTGGGGACAGGGGTGAACACTGAAGCTTTCTTT. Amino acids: CASSVGTGVNTEAFF.